Here is one TCR beta chain with its context. These data are taken from a study of blood T cell repertoires in COVID-19. Study as a whole: Acute-phase and convalescent COVID-19 samples originated in the United States, Italy and Spain. PBMCs, B-cell-depleted T cells, or T cells provided the cDNA or gDNA that made up the material.

Under the authors' procedure: It was from reference gene primer amplification that nucleated cell counts were estimated. Method: immunoSEQ multiplex PCR; TCRdb's copy keeps in-frame clones and lacks some. The V and J calls and clone size come from that table; D and trimming were worked out from the DNA. The sample lists roughly 260,000 clones; roughly 80% were seen once. The CDR3 contains 14 residues. Between the trimmed V and J ends, which lost 0 bases and 4 bases, there was a span of 12 bases. The germline CDR1 and CDR2 sequences are GTSNPN and SVGIG (reference sequence). This chain joins TRBV30 and TRBJ1-2; D call uncertain. The sequenced sample consisted of peripheral blood. This receptor was obtained from a woman older than 75 with active or convalescent COVID-19. CDR3 residues: CAWSVGRSFYGYTF. The CDR3 coding sequence is TGTGCCTGGAGTGTCGGCAGGTCCTTCTATGGCTACACCTTC.